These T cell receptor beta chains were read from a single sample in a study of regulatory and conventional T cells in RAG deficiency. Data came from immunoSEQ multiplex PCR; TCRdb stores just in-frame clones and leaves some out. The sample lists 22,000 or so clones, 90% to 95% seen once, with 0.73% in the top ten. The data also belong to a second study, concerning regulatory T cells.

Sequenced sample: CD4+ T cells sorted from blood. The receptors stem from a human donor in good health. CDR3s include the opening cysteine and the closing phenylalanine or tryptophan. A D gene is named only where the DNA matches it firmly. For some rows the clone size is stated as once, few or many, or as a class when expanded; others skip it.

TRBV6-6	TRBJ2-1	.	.	CASSSSDGPYNEQFF	TGTGCCAGCAGTTCTTCCGACGGCCCTTACAATGAGCAGTTCTTC
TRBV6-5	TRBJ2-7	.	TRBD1	CASSQTGGYEQYF	TGTGCCAGCAGCCAAACAGGGGGGTACGAGCAGTACTTC
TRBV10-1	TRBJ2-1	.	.	CASSDAGALNEQFF	TGCGCCAGCAGTGACGCGGGGGCCCTAAATGAGCAGTTCTTC
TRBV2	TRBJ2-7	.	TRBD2	CASSSGLAGVGRYEQYF	TGTGCCAGCAGTTCGGGACTAGCGGGAGTCGGCCGCTACGAGCAGTACTTC
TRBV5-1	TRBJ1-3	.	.	CASSIRSATGGSGNTIYF	TGCGCCAGCAGCATACGATCTGCGACAGGCGGCTCTGGAAACACCATATATTTT
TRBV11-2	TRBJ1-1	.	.	CASSLEPGGNTEAFF	TGTGCCAGCAGCTTAGAGCCGGGGGGGAACACTGAAGCTTTCTTT
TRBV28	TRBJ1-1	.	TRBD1	CASRDRGGVNTEAFF	TGTGCCAGCAGGGACAGGGGTGGGGTGAACACTGAAGCTTTCTTT
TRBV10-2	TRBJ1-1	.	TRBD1	CASRPGQGSFDTEAFF	TGCGCCAGCAGGCCGGGACAGGGAAGTTTTGACACTGAAGCTTTCTTT
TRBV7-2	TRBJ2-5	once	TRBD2	CASSALAGAQETQYF	TGTGCCAGCAGCGCACTAGCGGGGGCTCAAGAGACCCAGTACTTC
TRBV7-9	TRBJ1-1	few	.	CASSWTQNTEAFF	TGTGCCAGCAGCTGGACCCAGAACACTGAAGCTTTCTTT
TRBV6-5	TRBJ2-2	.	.	CASSPWESGGELFF	TGTGCCAGCAGCCCGTGGGAGTCGGGCGGGGAGCTGTTTTTT
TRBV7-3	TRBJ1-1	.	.	CASSSGAHTEAFF	TGTGCCAGCAGCTCTGGGGCCCACACTGAAGCTTTCTTT
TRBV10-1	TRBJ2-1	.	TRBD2	CASGKGLAGGPYNEQFF	TGCGCCAGCGGGAAAGGACTAGCGGGAGGACCCTACAATGAGCAGTTCTTC
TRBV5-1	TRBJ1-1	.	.	CASSERLNTEAFF	TGCGCCAGCAGCGAAAGGTTGAACACTGAAGCTTTCTTT
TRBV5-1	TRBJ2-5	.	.	CASSLAPGGETQYF	TGCGCCAGCAGCTTGGCACCCGGTGGCGAGACCCAGTACTTC
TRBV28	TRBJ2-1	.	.	CASSLRNEQFF	TGTGCCAGCAGTTTAAGGAATGAGCAGTTCTTC
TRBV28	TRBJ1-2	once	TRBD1	CASSSGQGSFGYTF	TGTGCCAGCAGTTCGGGACAGGGTTCGTTCGGCTACACCTTC
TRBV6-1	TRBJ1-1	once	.	CASRTGQTNTEAFF	TGTGCCAGCAGGACGGGACAAACGAACACTGAAGCTTTCTTT
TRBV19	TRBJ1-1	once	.	CASSTSAQAHTEAFF	.
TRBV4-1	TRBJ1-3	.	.	CASSQDPPNSGNTIYF	TGCGCCAGCAGCCAAGATCCCCCGAACTCTGGAAACACCATATATTTT
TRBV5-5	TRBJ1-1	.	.	CASSYGADQGRAFF	TGTGCCAGCAGTTACGGCGCGGATCAGGGGAGAGCTTTCTTT
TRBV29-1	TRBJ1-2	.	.	CSVGGHSNYGYTF	TGCAGCGTTGGCGGCCATTCTAACTATGGCTACACCTTC
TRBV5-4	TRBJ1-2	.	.	CASSGALGRAYGYTF	TGTGCCAGCAGTGGAGCCCTGGGCAGGGCCTATGGCTACACCTTC
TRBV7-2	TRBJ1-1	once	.	CASSLTHAEAFF	TGTGCCAGCAGCTTAACTCACGCTGAAGCTTTCTTT
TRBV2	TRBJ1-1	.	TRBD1	CASSSTGVRSEAFF	TGTGCCAGCAGTTCGACAGGGGTAAGGTCTGAAGCTTTCTTT
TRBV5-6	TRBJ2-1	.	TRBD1	CASQQGAAGSSYNEQFF	TGTGCCAGCCAACAGGGGGCGGCGGGAAGCTCCTACAATGAGCAGTTCTTC
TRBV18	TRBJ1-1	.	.	CASSPPPGLHTEAFF	TGTGCCAGCTCACCCCCACCAGGCCTCCACACTGAAGCTTTCTTT
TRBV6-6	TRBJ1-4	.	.	CASRQPNEKLFF	TGTGCCAGCAGGCAGCCAAATGAAAAACTGTTTTTT
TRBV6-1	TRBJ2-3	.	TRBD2	CASSRDYTDTQYF	TGTGCCAGCAGCCGGGACTACACAGATACGCAGTATTTT
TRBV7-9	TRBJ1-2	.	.	CASSADSSNYGYTF	TGTGCCAGCAGCGCAGACAGTTCTAACTATGGCTACACCTTC
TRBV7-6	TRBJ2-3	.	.	CASSPSTDTQYF	TGTGCCAGCAGCCCAAGCACAGATACGCAGTATTTT
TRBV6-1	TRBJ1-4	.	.	CASRDLGPPNEKLFF	TGTGCCAGCAGGGACTTGGGGCCCCCTAATGAAAAACTGTTTTTT
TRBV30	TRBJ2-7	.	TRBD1	CAWSDDRASLVYF	TGTGCCTGGAGTGACGACAGGGCTTCGCTGGTGTACTTC
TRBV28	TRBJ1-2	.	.	CASSLSDYYGYTF	TGTGCCAGCAGTTTATCCGACTACTATGGCTACACCTTC
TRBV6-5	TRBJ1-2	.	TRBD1	CASSPGTGGYGYTF	TGTGCCAGCAGTCCAGGGACAGGGGGCTATGGCTACACCTTC
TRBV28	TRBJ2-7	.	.	CASSLGGDGVREQYF	TGTGCCAGCAGTTTAGGCGGGGACGGGGTGAGGGAGCAGTACTTC
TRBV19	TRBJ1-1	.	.	CASLRLRNTEAFF	TGTGCCAGCCTCCGTCTTAGGAACACTGAAGCTTTCTTT
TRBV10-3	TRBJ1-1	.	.	CAINGGGGNTEAFF	TGTGCCATCAATGGGGGCGGGGGGAACACTGAAGCTTTCTTT
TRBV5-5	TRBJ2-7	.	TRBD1	CASSLDRGRYEQYF	TGTGCCAGCAGCTTAGACAGGGGGCGGTACGAGCAGTACTTC
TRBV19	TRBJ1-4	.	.	CASRTDGTNEKLFF	TGTGCCAGTAGGACAGACGGGACTAATGAAAAACTGTTTTTT
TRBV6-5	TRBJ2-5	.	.	CASSSQGGEGETQYF	TGTGCCAGCAGTTCCCAGGGAGGCGAGGGTGAGACCCAGTACTTC
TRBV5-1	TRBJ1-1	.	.	CASSLGWTEAFF	TGCGCCAGCAGCTTGGGTTGGACTGAAGCTTTCTTT
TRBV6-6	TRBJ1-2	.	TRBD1	CASSYRDRGGYTF	TGTGCCAGCAGTTACAGGGACAGGGGTGGCTACACCTTC
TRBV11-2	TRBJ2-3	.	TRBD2	CASSLSGSHSDTQYF	TGTGCCAGCAGCTTGAGCGGGAGCCACTCAGATACGCAGTATTTT